This T cell receptor beta chain was retrieved from a study of blood T cell repertoires in COVID-19. Study context: Acute-phase and convalescent COVID-19 samples originated in the United States, Italy and Spain. The cDNA or gDNA used as material had been derived from T cells, B-cell-depleted T cells, or PBMCs.

The germline gives CDR1 SGDLS, CDR2 YYNGEE. J gave up 7 bases and V 3 bases, and 13 bases lay outside the gene matches. The CDR3 is 16 amino acids. Sequencing used immunoSEQ multiplex PCR; TCRdb keeps in-frame clones, though not all of them. The sample holds 5,000 to 7,000 clones, around 91% seen once. The chain links TRBV9 to TRBJ2-1, with TRBD2 identical over 7 bases. The clonotype originates from a human donor in a cohort sampled during active COVID-19. Material for sequencing was peripheral blood. The CDR3 protein is CASSAGTGTGGNEQFF. DNA for the CDR3: TGTGCCAGCAGCGCGGGAACCGGGACGGGAGGAAATGAGCAGTTCTTC. Full variable domain (rest looked up from reference TRBV9 and TRBJ2-1): DSGVTQTPKHLITATGQRVTLRCSPRSGDLSVYWYQQSLDQGLQFLIQYYNGEERAKGNILERFSAQQFPDLHSELNLSSLELGDSALYFCASSAGTGTGGNEQFFGPGTRLTVL.